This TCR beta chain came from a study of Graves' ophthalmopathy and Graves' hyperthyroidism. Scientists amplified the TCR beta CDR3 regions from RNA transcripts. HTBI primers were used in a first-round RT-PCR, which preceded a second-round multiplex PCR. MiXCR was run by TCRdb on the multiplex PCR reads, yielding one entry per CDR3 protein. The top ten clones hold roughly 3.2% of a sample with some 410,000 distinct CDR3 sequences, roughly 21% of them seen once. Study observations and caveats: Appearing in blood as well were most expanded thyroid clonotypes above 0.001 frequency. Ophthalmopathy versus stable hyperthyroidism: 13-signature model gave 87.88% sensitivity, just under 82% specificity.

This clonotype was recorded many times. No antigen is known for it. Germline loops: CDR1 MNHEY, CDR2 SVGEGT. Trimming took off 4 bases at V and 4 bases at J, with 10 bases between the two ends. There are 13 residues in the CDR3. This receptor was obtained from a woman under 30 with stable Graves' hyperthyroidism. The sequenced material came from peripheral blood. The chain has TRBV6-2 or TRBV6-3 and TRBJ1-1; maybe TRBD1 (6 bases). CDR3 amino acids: CASSWGPATEAFF. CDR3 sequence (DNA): TGTGCCAGCAGTTGGGGGCCGGCCACTGAAGCTTTCTTT.